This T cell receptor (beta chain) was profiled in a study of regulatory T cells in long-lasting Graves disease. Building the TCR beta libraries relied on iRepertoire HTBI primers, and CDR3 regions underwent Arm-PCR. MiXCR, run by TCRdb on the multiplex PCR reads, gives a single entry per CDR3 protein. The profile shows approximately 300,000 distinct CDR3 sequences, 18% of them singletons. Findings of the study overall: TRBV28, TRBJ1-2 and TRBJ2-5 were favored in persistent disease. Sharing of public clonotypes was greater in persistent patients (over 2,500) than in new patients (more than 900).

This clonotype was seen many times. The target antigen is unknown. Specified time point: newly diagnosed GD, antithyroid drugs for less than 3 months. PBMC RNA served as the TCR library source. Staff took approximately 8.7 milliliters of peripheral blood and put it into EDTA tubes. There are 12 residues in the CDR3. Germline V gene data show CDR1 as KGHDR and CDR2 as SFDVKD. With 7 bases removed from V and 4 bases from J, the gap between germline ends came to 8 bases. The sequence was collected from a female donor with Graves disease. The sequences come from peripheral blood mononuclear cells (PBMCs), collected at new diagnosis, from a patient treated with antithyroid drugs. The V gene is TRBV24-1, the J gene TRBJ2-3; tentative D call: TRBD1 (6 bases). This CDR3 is CATRGAPDTQYF. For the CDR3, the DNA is TGTGCCACCAGGGGGGCACCAGATACGCAGTATTTT.